The next 18 T cell receptor beta chains were all read from a single sample in a study of OX40 agonist ivuxolimab in advanced cancers. The method was immunoSEQ multiplex PCR; TCRdb's version includes in-frame clones alone and lacks a portion of them. The sample shows about 54,000 clones, roughly 81% of them seen only once. The specimen comprised CD4+ or CD8+ T cells sorted from blood, sampled in a trial of the OX40 agonist ivuxolimab. These receptors all come from an adult with an advanced solid tumor such as melanoma, head and neck, liver or kidney cancer.

The chain has TRBV7-2 and TRBJ2-1; D not resolved. The V gene's germline CDR1 is SGHTA and CDR2 FQGNSA. This CDR3 comprises 13 residues. Trimming left V 7 bases short and J 1 base short, with 8 bases between. CDR3 in amino acids: CASTPSSYNEQFF. CDR3 coding DNA: TGTGCCAGCACCCCCTCTTCCTACAATGAGCAGTTCTTC.

The chain couples TRBV5-4 to TRBJ2-5, with D hard to call. Trimming removed 4 bases at V and 5 bases at J, with 15 bases between. CDR1 is SGHNT and CDR2 is YYREEE in the germline V gene (reference sequence). The CDR3 contains 14 residues. As DNA, the CDR3 is TGTGCCAGCAGCCCCCAGTCCCCGGTGGAGACCCAGTACTTC. It encodes CASSPQSPVETQYF.

V is TRBV19 and J is TRBJ2-1; TRBD2 aligns across 9 bases. The CDR3 has 15 amino acids. Germline lookup yields CDR1 LNHDA and CDR2 SQIVND (reference sequence). Trimming cost V 3 bases and J 8 bases; bases outside gene matches: 8. The CDR3 here is CASSIRGRADYEQFF. The CDR3 DNA reads as TGTGCCAGTAGTATCCGCGGGAGGGCCGATTATGAGCAGTTCTTC.

The chain uses TRBV7-6 and TRBJ1-5, with TRBD1 matching over 8 bases. Trimming took 3 bases from V and 7 from J; bases not matched to a gene: 2. Germline loops: CDR1 SGHVS, CDR2 FNYEAQ. The CDR3 loop spans 13 amino acids. CDR3 nucleotide sequence: TGTGCCAGCAGCTTGGACAGGGACCAGCCCCAGCATTTT. This codes for CASSLDRDQPQHF.

The J gene is TRBJ2-2, the V gene TRBV9, with D possibly being TRBD1 or TRBD2 (5 bases each). Looked up from germline, CDR1 is SGDLS and CDR2 is YYNGEE. This CDR3 spans 15 amino acids. V shed 2 bases and J shed 4 bases, with 12 bases lying between them. CDR3 protein: CASSVRDLSTGELFF. In DNA form, the CDR3 reads TGTGCCAGCAGCGTCCGGGACCTAAGCACCGGGGAGCTGTTTTTT.

CDR3 in amino acids: CASSGLTGTRISHEQYF. The CDR3 bases are TGTGCCAGCAGCGGCTTAACCGGGACTAGAATTTCCCACGAGCAGTACTTC. The chain employs TRBV7-2 and TRBJ2-7; 8 nucleotides line up with TRBD2. Germline V CDR1 and CDR2: SGHTA, FQGNSA. Trimming removed 5 bases from V and 5 bases from J; junction bases left unmatched: 17. The CDR3 loop spans 17 amino acids. The full variable domain, its missing parts supplied by reference TRBV7-2 and TRBJ2-7, is GAGVSQSPSNKVTEKGKDVELRCDPISGHTALYWYRQSLGQGLEFLIYFQGNSAPDKSGLPSDRFSAERTGGSVSTLTIQRTQQEDSAVYLCASSGLTGTRISHEQYFGPGTRLTVT.

V is TRBV30 and J is TRBJ2-2; 16 bases line up with TRBD2. Germline CDR1 and CDR2: GTSNPN and SVGIG (reference sequence). The CDR3 length is 17 residues. The ends lost 2 bases at V and 6 bases at J; junction bases unmatched: 6. The DNA of the CDR3 is TGTGCCTGGAGTCCATCGGGGACTAGCGGGAGGGCCGGGGAGCTGTTTTTT. The encoded protein is CAWSPSGTSGRAGELFF.

V usage is TRBV6-5 and J usage is TRBJ2-7; D might be TRBD2 (5 bases). The CDR3 has 14 residues. CDR1 is MNHEY and CDR2 is SVGAGI in the germline V gene. Trimming shortened V by 0 bases and J by 2 bases, and 8 bases separated the two germline ends. The CDR3 is CASSYSRAAYEQYF. Written as DNA, the CDR3 is TGTGCCAGCAGTTACTCGAGGGCGGCCTACGAGCAGTACTTC.

This sequence joins TRBV14 and TRBJ2-7; 7 bases agree with TRBD2. CDR3 length: 15 amino acids. Trimming at V came to 5 bases and at J to 0 bases, leaving 7 bases not matched to a gene. Germline CDR1 reads SGHDN; CDR2 reads FVKESK. CDR3 loop: CASSVSRTSSYEQYF. CDR3 DNA: TGTGCCAGCAGCGTTAGTAGGACTAGCTCCTACGAGCAGTACTTC.

This chain links TRBV28 with TRBJ2-4, with 7 bases aligning to TRBD2. CDR1 and CDR2 from the germline V gene are MDHEN and SYDVKM. Germline trimming cut 1 base from V and 3 bases from J; bases unmatched to any gene: 9. The CDR3 spans 17 residues. This CDR3 reads CASSLLGRAGVKNIQYF. CDR3 nucleotides: TGTGCCAGCAGTTTATTGGGCAGGGCGGGAGTCAAAAACATTCAGTACTTC.

The gene calls are TRBV5-1 and TRBJ2-2, with 9 bases matching TRBD1. Germline CDR1 is SGHRS and CDR2 is YFSETQ. The CDR3 spans 15 residues. V gave up 1 base and J gave up 5 bases; unmatched junction bases: 3. Written as DNA, the CDR3 is TGCGCCAGCAGCTTGTACAGGGGGCGGACCGGGGAGCTGTTTTTT. It encodes CASSLYRGRTGELFF.

The rearrangement links TRBV6-5 to TRBJ2-2, with D uncertain. The germline V gene encodes CDR1 MNHEY and CDR2 SVGAGI. Trimming removed 5 bases from V and 4 bases from J, with 8 bases in between. The CDR3 spans 13 residues. DNA for the CDR3: TGTGCCAGCAGTGAAGAGAGCACCGGGGAGCTGTTTTTT. Encoded protein: CASSEESTGELFF.

This rearrangement joins TRBV11-3 to TRBJ2-2; 7 bases agree with TRBD1. CDR1 and CDR2 from the germline V gene are SGHNT and YENEEA. Losses at the gene ends were 5 bases for V and 1 base for J; bases not matched to a gene: 10. The CDR3 loop spans 17 amino acids. CDR3 coding DNA: TGTGCCAGCAGCCCCGGGACCACAGGGGTGAACACCGGGGAGCTGTTTTTT. Translating gives CASSPGTTGVNTGELFF. Drawing the rest from reference TRBV11-3 and TRBJ2-2, the complete variable domain is EAGVVQSPRYKIIEKKQPVAFWCNPISGHNTLYWYLQNLGQGPELLIRYENEEAVDDSQLPKDRFSAERLKGVDSTLKIQPAELGDSAVYLCASSPGTTGVNTGELFFGEGSRLTVL.

The chain uses TRBV28 and TRBJ1-1; D might be TRBD1 (5 bases). Germline V gene data show CDR1 as MDHEN and CDR2 as SYDVKM. The length of the CDR3 is 14 residues. V was clipped by 5 bases and J by 0 bases, with 10 bases between them. CDR3 DNA sequence: TGTGCCAGCAGTCTACCAGGGATGAACACTGAAGCTTTCTTT. As protein: CASSLPGMNTEAFF.

This chain uses TRBV30 with TRBJ2-2; D remains unclear. V shed 1 base and J shed 4 bases, with 4 bases lying between them. CDR1 and CDR2 from the germline V gene are GTSNPN and SVGIG (reference sequence). The CDR3 loop spans 12 amino acids. The CDR3, as DNA: TGTGCCTGGAGTGGGGGCACCGGGGAGCTGTTTTTT. Translation: CAWSGGTGELFF.

This chain links TRBV28 with TRBJ1-2; D might be TRBD1 (5 bases). V gave up 5 bases and J gave up 8 bases, with 15 bases separating them. This CDR3 region has 13 residues. Germline CDR1 reads MDHEN; CDR2 reads SYDVKM. Here the CDR3 DNA reads TGTGCCAGCAGTGCCGGGGACGCCCGAGGCTACACCTTC. It codes for CASSAGDARGYTF.

The rearrangement joins TRBV25-1 to TRBJ1-2, with a weak D call TRBD1 (5 bases). This CDR3 is 13 amino acids long. CDR1 is MGHDK and CDR2 is SYGVNS in the germline V gene. V was shortened by 4 bases and J by 6 bases, with 12 bases between the two germline ends. CDR3 coding DNA: TGTGCCAGCAGTGCCACAGGCTTCGATGGCTACACCTTC. Translating gives CASSATGFDGYTF.

The chain has TRBV19 and TRBJ2-5, with TRBD1 matching 12 bases. CDR1 is LNHDA, CDR2 SQIVND, per germline (reference sequence). With 5 bases clipped from V and 0 bases from J, the junction kept 4 bases outside the gene matches. The CDR3 covers 16 residues. CDR3 sequence reads: CASSSGDRGHQETQYF. The CDR3 coding sequence is TGTGCCAGTAGTTCAGGGGACAGGGGGCACCAAGAGACCCAGTACTTC.